The 17 T cell receptor beta chains below were found in one sample sequenced in a study of a mutant IDH1 vaccine in newly diagnosed glioma. Indicated time point: week 11, during vaccination. Vaccinated patients received 300 ug of mutant IDH1 20-mer peptide per dose, with topical imiquimod. The antigens of these receptors remain unknown. Some clones are missing from TCRdb's copy, which holds only in-frame ones; the method was immunoSEQ multiplex PCR. This table has 55,000 or so clones, 75% to 95% appearing once. The starting material was PBMCs, obtained from a glioma patient whose treatment included an IDH1 peptide vaccine. The receptors stem from a man aged 50 to 60 with glioma.

V gene TRBV14 combines with J gene TRBJ1-1; D gene unclear. The CDR3 extends over 13 amino acids. Germline V gives CDR1 SGHDN, CDR2 FVKESK. V was clipped by 0 bases and J by 7 bases, with 9 bases between them. The CDR3 protein is CASSQDQGYEAFF. The CDR3 nucleotides are TGTGCCAGCAGCCAAGATCAAGGATATGAAGCTTTCTTT. Full variable domain (outside the CDR3, taken from reference TRBV14 and TRBJ1-1): EAGVTQFPSHSVIEKGQTVTLRCDPISGHDNLYWYRRVMGKEIKFLLHFVKESKQDESGMPNNRFLAERTGGTYSTLKVQPAELEDSGVYFCASSQDQGYEAFFGQGTRLTVV.

This clone occurred once. The V and J genes are TRBV19 and TRBJ2-3, with a weak D call TRBD1 (6 bases). CDR1 and CDR2 (germline): LNHDA, SQIVND (reference sequence). CDR3 length: 14 amino acids. V lost 8 bases and J 3 bases, leaving 15 bases between the germline ends. The CDR3 is CASGRAGVTDTQYF. DNA for the CDR3: TGTGCCAGTGGCCGGGCAGGGGTGACAGATACGCAGTATTTT.

CDR3 coding DNA: TGTGCCAGCGTCGGCCGGGACAGGGCCACCTACGAGCAGTACTTC. This encodes CASVGRDRATYEQYF. V is TRBV6-1 and J is TRBJ2-7; 9 bases agree with TRBD1. The CDR3 covers 15 residues. V shed 8 bases and J 2 bases; nucleotides not matched to a gene: 10. Germline CDR1 reads MNHNS; CDR2 reads SASEGT.

The rearrangement links TRBV7-2 to TRBJ1-2; D possibly corresponds to TRBD1 (6 bases). CDR3 size: 14 residues. V lost 5 bases and J 7 bases, leaving 17 bases between the germline ends. In germline, CDR1 is SGHTA, CDR2 FQGNSA. The chain's CDR3 is CASSRRTEWGGYTF. In DNA, the CDR3 is TGTGCCAGCAGCCGAAGGACAGAGTGGGGTGGCTACACCTTC.

The chain has TRBV28 and TRBJ2-6; the D gene is possibly TRBD2 (7 bases). The CDR3 has 15 residues. V was clipped by 6 bases and J by 3 bases, with 12 bases between them. Germline CDR1 reads MDHEN; CDR2 reads SYDVKM. The CDR3 region is CASRKGGDGANVLTF. The CDR3 nucleotides are TGTGCCAGCAGAAAAGGGGGGGATGGGGCCAACGTCCTGACTTTC.

The V gene is TRBV18, the J gene TRBJ1-2; TRBD1 matches at 10 bases. Germline V gene lookup returns CDR1 KGHSH and CDR2 LQKENI. The CDR3 length is 13 residues. V lost 4 bases to trimming and J lost 5 bases; unmatched junction nucleotides: 1. The CDR3 loop reads CASSLGQGYGYTF. The DNA for the CDR3 is TGTGCCAGCTCACTGGGACAGGGGTATGGCTACACCTTC.

The CDR3 bases are TGTGCCACCAGCCCTCAGGGTTATAGCAATCAGCCCCAGCATTTT. Its protein is CATSPQGYSNQPQHF. This chain connects TRBV15 to TRBJ1-5; D perhaps matches TRBD1 (5 bases). CDR3 length: 15 amino acids. V was shortened by 5 bases and J by 0 bases, with 11 bases between the two germline ends. From germline, CDR1 is LNHNV and CDR2 YYDKDF (reference sequence).

The V gene is TRBV4-1, the J gene TRBJ2-3; D is undetermined. Per the germline V gene, CDR1 is MGHRA and CDR2 is YSYEKL. V was cut by 8 bases and J by 3 bases, with 6 bases left in between. This CDR3 is built from 11 residues. CDR3 sequence reads: CASSWTDTQYF. The CDR3, as DNA: TGCGCCAGCTCCTGGACAGATACGCAGTATTTT.

The CDR3 protein is CASSVGTSGKDEQFF. For the CDR3, the DNA is TGTGCCAGCAGCGTGGGGACTAGCGGGAAGGATGAGCAGTTCTTC. This chain links TRBV7-9 with TRBJ2-1; 13 bases map to TRBD2. The CDR3 totals 15 residues. J was trimmed by 8 bases and V by 5 bases; bases with no gene match: 6. The germline V gene encodes CDR1 SEHNR and CDR2 FQNEAQ (reference sequence).

The rearrangement joins TRBV27 to TRBJ2-1; D gene ambiguous. This CDR3 comprises 12 residues. CDR1 is MNHEY and CDR2 is SMNVEV in the germline V gene (reference sequence). V lost 4 bases and J 10 bases, leaving 11 bases between the germline ends. The DNA of the CDR3 is TGTGCCAGCAGTTCCGCGGAAGGGGAGCAGTTCTTC. Translated, it gives CASSSAEGEQFF.

The rearrangement links TRBV6-5 to TRBJ1-2; no reliable D call. Germline V CDR1 and CDR2: MNHEY, SVGAGI. The CDR3 is 13 residues long. V lost 4 bases, J lost 5 bases, and 11 bases lay in between. The CDR3 here is CASSSTHGYGYTF. For the CDR3, the DNA is TGTGCCAGCAGTTCCACCCATGGGTATGGCTACACCTTC.

The rearrangement uses TRBV27 and TRBJ1-2, with D perhaps matching TRBD1 (5 bases). Germline V gene lookup returns CDR1 MNHEY and CDR2 SMNVEV (reference sequence). The length of the CDR3 is 12 residues. Trimming stripped 6 bases from V and 2 bases from J, with 7 bases between. In DNA form, the CDR3 reads TGTGCCAGCAGGCAGGGAAACTATGGCTACACCTTC. Translation gives CASRQGNYGYTF.

The chain combines TRBV14 with TRBJ1-5, with D possibly matching TRBD1 (5 bases). Germline V gene data show CDR1 as SGHDN and CDR2 as FVKESK. V lost 2 bases to trimming and J lost 2 bases, with 7 bases between them. This CDR3 contains 14 residues. Here the CDR3 DNA reads TGTGCCAGCAGCCAACAGGGAGGCAATCAGCCCCAGCATTTT. Its protein is CASSQQGGNQPQHF.

The genes are TRBV10-3 and TRBJ1-1, with D unclear. V was shortened by 6 bases and J by 11 bases, with 16 bases between the two germline ends. CDR3 size: 12 residues. Germline V lookup: CDR1 ENHRY, CDR2 SYGVKD. The CDR3 DNA reads TGTGCCATCAGGAACGGGATCCAGGCGGCTTTCTTT. It specifies CAIRNGIQAAFF.

This rearrangement joins TRBV2 to TRBJ1-5; 8 bases line up with TRBD1. The CDR3 consists of 15 residues. V shed 6 bases, J shed 4 bases, and the junction held 8 bases outside the gene matches. Looked up from germline, CDR1 is SNHLY and CDR2 is FYNNEI. As DNA, the CDR3 is TGTGCCAGCAGCAAGCAGGGGGCGCGAAATCAGCCCCAGCATTTT. Protein sequence: CASSKQGARNQPQHF.

This sequence joins TRBV4-1 and TRBJ2-2, with D perhaps matching TRBD2 (7 bases). Germline CDR1 reads MGHRA; CDR2 reads YSYEKL. This CDR3 has 15 residues. V lost 3 bases and J lost 6, with 14 bases in between. The CDR3 here is CASSQIQGGPGELFF. In DNA form, the CDR3 reads TGCGCCAGCAGCCAGATACAGGGAGGGCCCGGGGAGCTGTTTTTT.

The rearrangement links TRBV19 to TRBJ2-7; tentative D call: TRBD1 (5 bases). CDR1 and CDR2 from the germline V gene are LNHDA and SQIVND (reference sequence). The CDR3 covers 15 residues. Trimming took 2 bases from V and 5 from J, leaving 16 bases between them. CDR3 nucleotide sequence: TGTGCCAGTAGTATATCCCTCCGGGCAGGGCACGAGCAGTACTTC. It specifies CASSISLRAGHEQYF.